A single sample is the source of the 17 T cell receptor beta chains below, sequenced in a study of cytomegalovirus exposure and HLA in healthy donors (dated by TCRdb to 2015 to 2018). Library preparation used the immunoSEQ multiplex PCR assay. A mixture of 60 forward primers for TCR Vbeta segments and 13 reverse primers for TCR Jbeta segments was used in the multiplex PCR. Drawn from immuneACCESS, this table holds only the in-frame rearrangements with V and J called that TCRdb kept. Clones are partly lost; checked studies trace under half to an unresolved V gene and leave the rest unexplained. This sample lists about 140,000 clones; 75% to 90% were detected once. Around 1.3% of the sample is taken by the ten largest. Sequenced: PBMCs. These receptors all come from a female donor in good health and CMV-seronegative.

The chain uses TRBV5-6 and TRBJ2-7; 8 bases are a match to TRBD2. V dropped 0 bases and J dropped 5; count of bases not matched to a gene: 7. The CDR3 spans 15 residues. Germline V lookup: CDR1 SGHDT, CDR2 YYEEEE. CDR3 bases: TGTGCCAGCAGCTTGGCCGGGGGGGACCCCGACGAGCAGTACTTC. Amino acids: CASSLAGGDPDEQYF.

The V call is TRBV28, the J call TRBJ1-4, with D possibly matching TRBD1 (6 bases). Germline CDR1 reads MDHEN; CDR2 reads SYDVKM. Trimming took off 2 bases at V and 11 bases at J, with 6 bases between the two ends. The CDR3 totals 11 residues. The CDR3 here is CASSLGQKLFF. Here the CDR3 DNA reads TGTGCCAGCAGTTTAGGACAGAAACTGTTTTTT. The full variable domain, in which reference TRBV28 and TRBJ1-4 provide the parts outside the CDR3, is DVKVTQSSRYLVKRTGEKVFLECVQDMDHENMFWYRQDPGLGLRLIYFSYDVKMKEKGDIPEGYSVSREKKERFSLILESASTNQTSMYLCASSLGQKLFFGSGTQLSVL.

The V and J genes are TRBV28 and TRBJ2-2, with 8 bases that match TRBD2. CDR3 length: 16 residues. Germline assignment: CDR1 MDHEN and CDR2 SYDVKM. Trimming removed 3 bases from V and 0 bases from J; junction bases left unmatched: 3. CDR3 residues: CASSFPGLANTGELFF. The CDR3 DNA reads as TGTGCCAGCAGTTTTCCGGGACTAGCGAACACCGGGGAGCTGTTTTTT. Drawing the rest from reference TRBV28 and TRBJ2-2, the complete variable domain is DVKVTQSSRYLVKRTGEKVFLECVQDMDHENMFWYRQDPGLGLRLIYFSYDVKMKEKGDIPEGYSVSREKKERFSLILESASTNQTSMYLCASSFPGLANTGELFFGEGSRLTVL.

This clone was counted once. The chain has TRBV19 and TRBJ1-4; maybe TRBD1 (6 bases). The CDR3 has 15 amino acids. V lost 5 bases and J 5 bases, leaving 15 bases between the germline ends. In germline, CDR1 is LNHDA, CDR2 SQIVND (reference sequence). DNA of the CDR3: TGTGCCAGTAGTCTCCGGACAGCCCTGAATGAAAAACTGTTTTTT. The encoded protein is CASSLRTALNEKLFF.

The chain uses TRBV18 and TRBJ2-7; 7 bases line up with TRBD1. After removal of 3 bases from V and 4 bases from J, the junction contained 9 bases not matched to a gene. Germline values: CDR1 KGHSH, CDR2 LQKENI. This CDR3 comprises 15 residues. Here the CDR3 reads CASSPPGQSGYEQYF. DNA of the CDR3: TGTGCCAGCTCACCTCCGGGACAGAGTGGATACGAGCAGTACTTC.

The V gene is TRBV28, the J gene TRBJ1-5; a weak D match, TRBD1 (6 bases). Per germline, CDR1 MDHEN and CDR2 SYDVKM. The CDR3 covers 18 residues. Trimming took off 1 base at V and 3 bases at J, with 19 bases between the two ends. The CDR3 reads CASSLFGGSEGFNQPQHF. Here the CDR3 DNA reads TGTGCCAGCAGTTTATTTGGGGGCAGTGAGGGTTTCAATCAGCCCCAGCATTTT.

The genes are TRBV6-6 and TRBJ2-3; D gene uncertain. The CDR3 covers 15 residues. Germline CDR1 and CDR2: MNHNY and SVGAGI (reference sequence). The V end was cut by 9 bases, the J end by 2 bases, with 18 bases between. CDR3 region: CASIFSNSFTDTQYF. CDR3 in DNA: TGTGCCAGTATATTCAGTAACAGTTTCACAGATACGCAGTATTTT.

The genes are TRBV7-4 and TRBJ1-3; the D gene is possibly TRBD1 (5 bases). The germline V gene encodes CDR1 SGHVT and CDR2 SQSDAQ. Between the trimmed V and J ends, which lost 2 bases and 0 bases, there was a span of 11 bases. The length of the CDR3 is 16 residues. The CDR3, as DNA: TGTGCCAGCAGCTTAAATAATAGGGGCTCTGGAAACACCATATATTTT. Its protein is CASSLNNRGSGNTIYF. The variable domain in full, with the rest retrieved from reference TRBV7-4 and TRBJ1-3, is GAGVSQSPRYKVAKRGRDVALRCDSISGHVTLYWYRQTLGQGSEVLTYSQSDAQRDKSGRPSGRFSAERPERSVSTLKIQRTEQGDSAVYLCASSLNNRGSGNTIYFGEGSWLTVV.

This chain uses TRBV5-6 with TRBJ1-1; 8 bases are a match to TRBD1. CDR1 SGHDT and CDR2 YYEEEE come from the germline V gene. This CDR3 is 15 amino acids long. V dropped 4 bases and J dropped 3; count of bases not matched to a gene: 8. The CDR3 region has the DNA TGTGCCAGCAGCGCGGGACAGGTCAGCCACACTGAAGCTTTCTTT. It specifies CASSAGQVSHTEAFF.

J is TRBJ1-2 and V is TRBV5-1; 8 bases agree with TRBD1. J lost 4 bases, V lost 4 bases, and 12 bases had no gene match. The CDR3 length is 16 residues. Germline V gene data show CDR1 as SGHRS and CDR2 as YFSETQ. The CDR3 here is CASSPLATGEGYGYTF. CDR3 DNA sequence: TGCGCCAGCAGCCCCCTTGCGACAGGGGAAGGCTATGGCTACACCTTC.

In the case of this clone: Other DNA sequences of this sample code for an identical CDR3. The chain is built from TRBV28 and TRBJ2-3, with D uncertain. The germline V gene has CDR1 MDHEN and CDR2 SYDVKM. The CDR3 is 15 amino acids. Trimming removed 5 bases at V and 0 bases at J, with 12 bases between. CDR3 loop: CASSPRETSTDTQYF. DNA of the CDR3: TGTGCCAGCAGTCCTCGAGAGACTAGCACAGATACGCAGTATTTT.

The chain carries TRBV6-1 and TRBJ2-7; TRBD2 might be the D (5 bases). This CDR3 region has 12 residues. V lost 4 bases to trimming and J lost 5 bases, with 9 bases between them. Germline assignment: CDR1 MNHNS and CDR2 SASEGT. CDR3 sequence: CASSVTRDEQYF. CDR3 coding DNA: TGTGCCAGCAGTGTCACGAGGGACGAGCAGTACTTC.

This clone was counted once. The V gene is TRBV19, the J gene TRBJ2-3, with a tentative D call TRBD2 (6 bases). Germline loops: CDR1 LNHDA, CDR2 SQIVND (reference sequence). Trimming took off 3 bases at V and 4 bases at J, with 14 bases between the two ends. This CDR3 has 15 amino acids. CDR3 amino acids: CASSMGQTGADTQYF. Here the CDR3 DNA reads TGTGCCAGTAGTATGGGCCAGACGGGGGCAGATACGCAGTATTTT.

The V call is TRBV5-6, the J call TRBJ2-7, with TRBD2 identical over 13 bases. CDR1 is SGHDT and CDR2 is YYEEEE in the germline V gene. The CDR3 is made up of 16 amino acids. V shed 4 bases and J 2 bases; nucleotides not matched to a gene: 6. CDR3 sequence (DNA): TGTGCCAGCAGCACCGGACTAGCGGGAGCAACCTACGAGCAGTACTTC. This sequence encodes CASSTGLAGATYEQYF.

The J gene is TRBJ2-7, the V gene TRBV27; 11 nucleotides align to TRBD1. After removal of 2 bases from V and 4 bases from J, the junction contained 4 bases not matched to a gene. CDR1 and CDR2 (germline): MNHEY, SMNVEV (reference sequence). This CDR3 region has 15 residues. In nucleotides, the CDR3 is TGTGCCAGCAGTTTAGCGGACAGGGGGCCTTACGAGCAGTACTTC. Translated, it gives CASSLADRGPYEQYF.

In this sample, this clone turned up a few times. The chain couples TRBV28 to TRBJ1-3; D is uncertain. The germline V gene has CDR1 MDHEN and CDR2 SYDVKM. CDR3 length: 13 residues. The V end was cut by 7 bases, the J end by 2 bases, with 9 bases between. Written as DNA, the CDR3 is TGTGCCAGCATTGAGGGCGCTGGAAACACCATATATTTT. Its translation: CASIEGAGNTIYF. Variable domain in full (rest from reference TRBV28 and TRBJ1-3): DVKVTQSSRYLVKRTGEKVFLECVQDMDHENMFWYRQDPGLGLRLIYFSYDVKMKEKGDIPEGYSVSREKKERFSLILESASTNQTSMYLCASIEGAGNTIYFGEGSWLTVV.

The genes are TRBV27 and TRBJ2-7; 13 bases line up with TRBD2. The CDR3 loop spans 15 amino acids. CDR1 is MNHEY and CDR2 is SMNVEV in the germline V gene (reference sequence). V was pared by 6 bases and J by 4 bases, with 6 bases of the junction left unmatched. The CDR3 region has the DNA TGTGCCAGCAGCCGCGGGACTAGCGGGACTTACGAGCAGTACTTC. Translation gives CASSRGTSGTYEQYF.